These T cell receptor beta chains were read from a single sample in a study of early T cells in non-severe SARS-CoV-2 infection. TCRdb re-derived calls from the 5' RACE reads in MiXCR, one entry per CDR3 protein. In the table there are nearly 60,000 distinct CDR3 sequences, 12% of which are singletons. Sequenced: whole blood. The receptor set was obtained from an adult who was a healthcare worker with PCR-confirmed SARS-CoV-2 infection or an uninfected control (not recorded which). The CDR3 runs from the conserved cysteine through the conserved F or W. D genes are given only for firm matches. Some rows have no size entry. The others give once, few or many, or a class for an expanded clone.

cdr3_aa	cdr3_nt	d_call	v_call	clone_size	j_call
CASSLRTSGSSYNEQFF	TGTGCCAGCAGCCTGAGGACTAGCGGGAGTTCTTACAATGAGCAGTTCTTC	TRBD2	TRBV6-2/TRBV6-3	-	TRBJ2-1
CASSPPLGARNYGYTF	TGTGCCAGTTCCCCCCCCCTGGGAGCCCGGAACTATGGCTACACCTTC	-	TRBV2	few	TRBJ1-2
CASSLPGMNTEAFF	TGTGCCAGCAGCTTACCAGGCATGAACACTGAAGCTTTCTTT	-	TRBV11-1	few	TRBJ1-1
CASSRGSSSYEQYF	TGTGCCAGCAGTCGGGGTTCTAGCAGCTACGAGCAGTACTTC	-	TRBV9	-	TRBJ2-7
CATGTWGAAGANVLTF	TGTGCCACCGGCACTTGGGGGGCGGCCGGGGCCAACGTCCTGACTTTC	-	TRBV24-1	many	TRBJ2-6
CAIRTSCEQYF	TGTGCCATCAGGACTAGCTGCGAGCAGTACTTC	TRBD2	TRBV25-1	few	TRBJ2-7
CASSLQGRHTEAFF	TGTGCCAGCAGTCTTCAGGGGCGTCACACTGAAGCTTTCTTT	-	TRBV7-2	many	TRBJ1-1
CASSATWSNEKLFF	TGTGCCAGCAGCGCCACATGGTCCAATGAAAAACTGTTTTTT	-	TRBV7-8	many	TRBJ1-4
CASSTDRASNQPQHF	TGTGCCAGCAGTACGGACAGGGCTAGCAATCAGCCCCAGCATTTT	TRBD1	TRBV6-7	many	TRBJ1-5
CASSWALNTEAFF	TGTGCCAGCAGCTGGGCTTTGAACACTGAAGCTTTCTTT	-	TRBV5-5	few	TRBJ1-1
CASSQDLDRGLEAFF	TGCGCCAGCAGCCAAGATCTGGACAGGGGGCTGGAGGCTTTCTTT	TRBD1	TRBV4-3	once	TRBJ1-1
CASSYRPGLAYNEQFF	TGTGCCAGCAGTTACCGTCCGGGGCTAGCCTACAATGAGCAGTTCTTC	-	TRBV6-2/TRBV6-3	many	TRBJ2-1
CAWSVWQVPYEQYF	TGTGCCTGGAGTGTTTGGCAGGTTCCCTACGAGCAGTACTTC	-	TRBV30	-	TRBJ2-7
CASRDGTSGGDTQYF	TGTGCCAGCAGGGACGGGACTAGCGGGGGAGATACGCAGTATTTT	TRBD2	TRBV2	-	TRBJ2-3
CASSPLGLAGGETQYF	TGTGCCAGCAGTCCGCTAGGACTAGCGGGAGGAGAGACCCAGTACTTC	TRBD2	TRBV27	-	TRBJ2-5
CASSTKRGLEETQYF	TGTGCCAGCAGTACCAAGAGGGGGCTGGAAGAGACCCAGTACTTC	TRBD1	TRBV28	many	TRBJ2-5
CASINTGVGNTIYF	TGTGCCAGCATTAACACGGGGGTGGGAAACACCATATATTTT	-	TRBV6-6	many	TRBJ1-3
CASSPERWYEQYF	TGTGCCAGCAGTCCGGAGAGGTGGTACGAGCAGTACTTC	-	TRBV27	-	TRBJ2-7
CASSKGTENEAFF	TGTGCCAGCAGCAAAGGGACTGAAAATGAAGCTTTCTTT	-	TRBV21-1	-	TRBJ1-1
CASSSDRGANYGYTF	TGTGCCAGCAGCTCGGACAGGGGGGCTAACTATGGCTACACCTTC	TRBD1	TRBV11-2	many	TRBJ1-2
CASSYGQGPYEQYF	TGTGCCAGCAGTTACGGACAGGGACCCTACGAGCAGTACTTC	TRBD1	TRBV6-5	many	TRBJ2-7
CASSRTVTYEQYF	TGTGCCAGCAGTCGGACCGTCACCTACGAGCAGTACTTC	-	TRBV27	-	TRBJ2-7
CARDQTASENTIYF	TGCGCCAGAGATCAGACGGCCTCTGAAAACACCATATATTTT	-	TRBV10-2	-	TRBJ1-3
CASSDSHYGYTF	TGTGCCAGTAGCGACAGTCACTATGGCTACACCTTC	-	TRBV19	-	TRBJ1-2
CASSLGVGSTEAFF	TGTGCCAGCAGTTTAGGAGTGGGTAGCACTGAAGCTTTCTTT	-	TRBV12-3/TRBV12-4	few	TRBJ1-1
CSASRTGNIQYF	TGCAGTGCTAGCCGGACAGGAAACATTCAGTACTTC	TRBD1	TRBV20-1	-	TRBJ2-4
CSARVDSRGNEQFF	TGCAGTGCTAGAGTCGATAGCAGGGGGAATGAGCAGTTCTTC	TRBD1	TRBV20-1	many	TRBJ2-1
CASSQDGLAGKTQYF	TGTGCCAGCAGCCAAGATGGACTAGCGGGAAAGACCCAGTACTTC	TRBD2	TRBV4-2	many	TRBJ2-5
CASSWGLAGISYEQYF	TGTGCCAGCAGCTGGGGACTAGCGGGAATCTCTTACGAGCAGTACTTC	TRBD2	TRBV13	-	TRBJ2-7
CASSLPGRNEKLFF	TGTGCCAGCAGCTTGCCGGGACGGAATGAAAAACTGTTTTTT	-	TRBV5-6	many	TRBJ1-4
CASSVGQGANQPQHF	TGTGCCAGCAGCGTTGGACAGGGGGCGAATCAGCCCCAGCATTTT	TRBD1	TRBV9	many	TRBJ1-5
CAGLPGQRTYEQYF	TGTGCCGGACTACCGGGACAGAGGACCTACGAGCAGTACTTC	-	TRBV2	-	TRBJ2-7
CASSPGRRSSYEQYF	TGTGCCAGCAGTCCCGGACGGCGGAGCTCCTACGAGCAGTACTTC	-	TRBV11-2	few	TRBJ2-7
CASRPTGGRVYTGELFF	TGTGCCAGCAGGCCCACAGGGGGCAGAGTCTACACCGGGGAGCTGTTTTTT	TRBD1	TRBV12-3/TRBV12-4	many	TRBJ2-2
CASSSWTGGTEAFF	TGTGCCAGCAGTTCATGGACAGGGGGCACTGAAGCTTTCTTT	TRBD1	TRBV27	-	TRBJ1-1
CASPLANEETQYF	TGTGCCAGCCCGCTGGCTAACGAAGAGACCCAGTACTTC	-	TRBV7-2	-	TRBJ2-5
CASSLEGLAGGTTLYNEQFF	TGCGCCAGCAGCTTGGAGGGACTAGCGGGAGGGACGACCCTTTACAATGAGCAGTTCTTC	TRBD2	TRBV5-1	-	TRBJ2-1
CSVVPDPNEQFF	TGCAGCGTTGTCCCTGACCCCAATGAGCAGTTCTTC	-	TRBV29-1	-	TRBJ2-1
CASSYSGTGYNEQFF	TGTGCCAGCAGTTACTCTGGGACGGGGTACAATGAGCAGTTCTTC	-	TRBV6-5	many	TRBJ2-1
CASTPRGDTQYF	TGTGCCAGCACCCCTCGGGGGGATACGCAGTATTTT	-	TRBV6-6	-	TRBJ2-3
CASSLWGRAPQHF	TGTGCCAGCAGCTTGTGGGGGAGGGCCCCCCAGCATTTT	-	TRBV5-4	-	TRBJ1-5
CASSLVGATDYGYTF	TGTGCCAGCAGCTTGGTTGGGGCTACAGACTATGGCTACACCTTC	-	TRBV5-6	many	TRBJ1-2
CAWSVLGRSSYEQYF	TGTGCCTGGAGTGTACTCGGCAGAAGCTCCTACGAGCAGTACTTC	-	TRBV30	many	TRBJ2-7
CASSLLGGISTEAFF	TGTGCCAGCAGCTTACTAGGGGGCATATCCACTGAAGCTTTCTTT	TRBD1	TRBV7-3	-	TRBJ1-1
CASSLVTEAFF	TGTGCCAGCAGCTTAGTCACCGAAGCTTTCTTT	-	TRBV7-9	many	TRBJ1-1
CSAFRSALLSGANVLTF	TGCAGTGCGTTTCGGTCAGCCCTTCTCTCTGGGGCCAACGTCCTGACTTTC	-	TRBV20-1	many	TRBJ2-6
CSAYRGPGAGETQYF	TGCAGTGCTTACAGGGGGCCGGGGGCAGGAGAGACCCAGTACTTC	TRBD1	TRBV20-1	once	TRBJ2-5
CATSKKGQGAHGYTF	TGTGCCACCAGTAAGAAGGGACAGGGGGCACATGGCTACACCTTC	TRBD1	TRBV24-1	many	TRBJ1-2
CASSQDRIGGSYNEQFF	TGTGCCAGCAGCCAAGATAGGATCGGGGGCTCCTACAATGAGCAGTTCTTC	-	TRBV3-1	-	TRBJ2-1
CASSYRTGEGSNQPQHF	TGTGCCAGCAGTTACCGAACAGGGGAGGGTAGCAATCAGCCCCAGCATTTT	TRBD1	TRBV6-6	many	TRBJ1-5
CASSYFPGQQTLANYGYTF	TGTGCCAGCAGTTACTTCCCGGGACAGCAAACTCTAGCTAACTATGGCTACACCTTC	TRBD1	TRBV6-2/TRBV6-3	-	TRBJ1-2
CATGDSVYGYTF	TGTGCCACGGGGGACAGCGTCTATGGCTACACCTTC	TRBD1	TRBV15	-	TRBJ1-2
CASSFRGSHEQYF	TGTGCCAGCAGCTTCAGGGGTAGCCACGAGCAGTACTTC	-	TRBV5-6	few	TRBJ2-7
CASRIRQGSYHEQFF	TGTGCCAGCAGGATAAGACAGGGTAGTTACCATGAGCAGTTCTTC	TRBD1	TRBV6-5	-	TRBJ2-1
CASSQGSNYEQYF	TGCGCCAGCAGCCAGGGTTCCAACTACGAGCAGTACTTC	-	TRBV5-1	many	TRBJ2-7
CASSWGLAAIYNEQFF	TGTGCCAGCAGCTGGGGACTAGCGGCCATTTACAATGAGCAGTTCTTC	TRBD2	TRBV5-6	many	TRBJ2-1